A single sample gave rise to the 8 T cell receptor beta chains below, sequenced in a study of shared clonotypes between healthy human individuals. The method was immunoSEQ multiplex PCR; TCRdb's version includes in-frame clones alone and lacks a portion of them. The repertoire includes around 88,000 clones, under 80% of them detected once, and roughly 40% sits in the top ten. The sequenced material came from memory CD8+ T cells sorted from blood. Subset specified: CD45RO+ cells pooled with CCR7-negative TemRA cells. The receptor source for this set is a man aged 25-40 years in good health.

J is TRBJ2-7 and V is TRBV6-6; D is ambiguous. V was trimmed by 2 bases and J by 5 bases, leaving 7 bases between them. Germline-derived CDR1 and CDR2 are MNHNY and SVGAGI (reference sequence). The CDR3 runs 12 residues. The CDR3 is CASSYPPDEQYF. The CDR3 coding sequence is TGTGCCAGCAGTTACCCCCCCGACGAGCAGTACTTC.

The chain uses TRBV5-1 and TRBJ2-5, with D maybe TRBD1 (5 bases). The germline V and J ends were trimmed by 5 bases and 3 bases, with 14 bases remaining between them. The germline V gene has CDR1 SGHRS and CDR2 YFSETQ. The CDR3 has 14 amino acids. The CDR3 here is CASSRGGAEETQYF. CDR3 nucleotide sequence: TGCGCCAGCAGTCGTGGTGGGGCGGAAGAGACCCAGTACTTC.

CDR3 DNA sequence: TGTGCCAGCAGTTACTCCGGGAACTCCTACGAGCAGTACTTC. Protein product: CASSYSGNSYEQYF. The genes are TRBV6-5 and TRBJ2-7; weak D call: TRBD2 (5 bases). The CDR3 spans 14 residues. Trimming shortened V by 0 bases and J by 0 bases, and 6 bases separated the two germline ends. Germline CDR1 reads MNHEY; CDR2 reads SVGAGI.

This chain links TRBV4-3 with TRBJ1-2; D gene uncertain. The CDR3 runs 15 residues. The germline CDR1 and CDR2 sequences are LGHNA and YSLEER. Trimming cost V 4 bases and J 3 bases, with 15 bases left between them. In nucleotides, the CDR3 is TGCGCCAGCAGCCCGGGATTTCAGCTTGACTATGGCTACACCTTC. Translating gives CASSPGFQLDYGYTF.

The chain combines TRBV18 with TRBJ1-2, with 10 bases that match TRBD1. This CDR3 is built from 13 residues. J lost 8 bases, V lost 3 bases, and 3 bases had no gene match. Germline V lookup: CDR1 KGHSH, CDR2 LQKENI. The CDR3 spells CASSPTGQGGYTF. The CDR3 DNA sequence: TGTGCCAGCTCACCTACGGGACAGGGGGGCTACACCTTC.

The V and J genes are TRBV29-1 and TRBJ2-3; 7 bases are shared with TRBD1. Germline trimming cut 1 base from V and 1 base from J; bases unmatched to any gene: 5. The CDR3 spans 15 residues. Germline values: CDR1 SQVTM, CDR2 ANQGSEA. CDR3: CSVEAGTVRTDTQYF. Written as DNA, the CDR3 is TGCAGCGTTGAAGCCGGGACAGTACGCACAGATACGCAGTATTTT.

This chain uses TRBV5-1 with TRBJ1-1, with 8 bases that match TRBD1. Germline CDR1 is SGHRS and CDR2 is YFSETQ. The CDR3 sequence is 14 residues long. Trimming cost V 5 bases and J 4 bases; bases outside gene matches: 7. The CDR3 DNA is TGCGCCAGCAGTCCGCAGGGGGCGGGCACTGAAGCTTTCTTT. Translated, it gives CASSPQGAGTEAFF.

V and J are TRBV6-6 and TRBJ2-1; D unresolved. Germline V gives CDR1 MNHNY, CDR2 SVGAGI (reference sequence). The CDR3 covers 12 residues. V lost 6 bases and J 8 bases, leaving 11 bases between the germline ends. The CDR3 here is CASRSLAYEQFF. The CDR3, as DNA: TGTGCCAGCAGGTCACTGGCCTATGAGCAGTTCTTC.